This is a list of T cell receptor beta chains from one sample in a study of T cells after yellow fever vaccination. TCRdb passed the 5' RACE reads through MiXCR, listing each CDR3 protein once. This repertoire shows 300,000 to 400,000 distinct CDR3 sequences, roughly an eighth found once; its top ten account for 3% to 4%. This sample comprised CD4+ T cells sorted from PBMCs, obtained 15 days after the yellow fever booster vaccination. The receptor set was obtained from a man between 18 and 35 years old who received the YFV17D yellow fever vaccine. CDR3s include the opening cysteine and the closing phenylalanine or tryptophan. The D gene is left open where the match is weak. Rows give clone size only sometimes, using once, few, many, or a class for an expanded clone.

TRBJ2-5	TRBV18	NA	NA	TGTGCCAGCTCACGTCGCCTCCAAGAGACCCAGTACTTC	CASSRRLQETQYF
TRBJ2-5	TRBV2	TRBD2	few	TGTGCCACCCGGGACGCTAGCGGGGGGTACGAGACCCAGTACTTC	CATRDASGGYETQYF
TRBJ1-2	TRBV11-2	NA	NA	TGTGCCAGCAGTCGACCCGGGGGAAACTATGGCTACACCTTC	CASSRPGGNYGYTF
TRBJ2-3	TRBV5-1	TRBD1	few	TGCGCCAGCAGCTTGACAGGGGCTAGCACAGATACGCAGTATTTT	CASSLTGASTDTQYF
TRBJ1-5	TRBV18	NA	NA	TGTGCCTCTCCGACCGAGACCCGCACGCCCCAGCATTTT	CASPTETRTPQHF
TRBJ2-5	TRBV20-1	NA	NA	TGCAGTGCGTATCTCGAGACCCAGTACTTC	CSAYLETQYF
TRBJ2-3	TRBV20-1	TRBD2	many	TGCAGTGCTAGAGTAGCGGGGGCGTCACCAGATACGCAGTATTTT	CSARVAGASPDTQYF
TRBJ1-1	TRBV6-5	NA	few	TGTGCCAGCAGTTACAATCATCGGGGTAACACTGAAGCTTTCTTT	CASSYNHRGNTEAFF
TRBJ2-1	TRBV6-2/TRBV6-3	TRBD2	few	TGTGCCACACTAGCGGGGGCGTCGCCCGGGGAGCAGTTCTTC	CATLAGASPGEQFF
TRBJ2-1	TRBV28	NA	NA	TGTGCCAGCAGTCCGATAACAGGGATTAATGAGCAGTTCTTC	CASSPITGINEQFF
TRBJ2-7	TRBV10-3	NA	NA	TGTGCCATCAGGCCGGACAAGACCTACGAGCAGTACTTC	CAIRPDKTYEQYF
TRBJ2-7	TRBV5-4	NA	NA	TGTGCCAGCAGCTTGGGTTCCGGCAGGACCTACGAGCAGTACTTC	CASSLGSGRTYEQYF
TRBJ1-2	TRBV20-1	NA	NA	TGCAGTGCCTTATGGGGTAACTATGGCTACACCTTC	CSALWGNYGYTF
TRBJ2-5	TRBV7-2	NA	many	TGTGCCAGCAGCCGCGGGGGCGGGGAGACCCAGTACTTC	CASSRGGGETQYF
TRBJ2-2	TRBV7-2	TRBD2	NA	TGTGCCAGCAGCTGGACTAGCGGGGGCACCGGGGAGCTGTTTTTT	CASSWTSGGTGELFF
TRBJ1-2	TRBV20-1	NA	NA	TGCAGTGTCCTAGCAGGGCTCTATGGCTACACCTTC	CSVLAGLYGYTF
TRBJ2-1	TRBV6-2/TRBV6-3	TRBD2	few	TGTGCCAGCAGTTACTGGCGGGGGACCTCCTACAATGAGCAGTTCTTC	CASSYWRGTSYNEQFF
TRBJ2-1	TRBV7-2	NA	NA	TGTGCCAGCAGCCCCCGACCCGGATCCAGTAGCTCCTACAATGAGCAGTTCTTC	CASSPRPGSSSSYNEQFF
TRBJ2-2	TRBV7-2	NA	many	TGTGCCAGCAGCTTCGACTACAACACCGGGGAGCTGTTTTTT	CASSFDYNTGELFF
TRBJ2-7	TRBV24-1	NA	few	TGTGCCACCGGAGGGGGCGGAAGGTACGAGCAGTACTTC	CATGGGGRYEQYF
TRBJ1-5	TRBV7-8	NA	NA	TGTGCCAGCAGTTTTTCGGACGGTCAGCCCCAGCATTTT	CASSFSDGQPQHF
TRBJ2-3	TRBV6-4	TRBD2	NA	TGTGCCAGCAGTGAAAGGAGCGGGACCGGGACTAACACAGATACGCAGTATTTT	CASSERSGTGTNTDTQYF
TRBJ2-5	TRBV5-1	TRBD1	few	TGCGCCAGCAGTTTCACTACTTTCTCTGGCCATACCGGGACAGCGAAAGAGACCCAGTACTTC	CASSFTTFSGHTGTAKETQYF
TRBJ2-2	TRBV11-2	TRBD1	few	TGTGCCAGCAGCTTTACCGGGGACAGGGGAAACACCGGGGAGCTGTTTTTT	CASSFTGDRGNTGELFF
TRBJ2-1	TRBV7-3	NA	NA	TGTGCCAGCAGTGGGGCCTACAATGAGCAGTTCTTC	CASSGAYNEQFF
TRBJ1-1	TRBV5-1	TRBD1	NA	TGCGCCAGCAGCTTGTCAGTCACGCAGGGGGCCCCTGAAGCTTTCTTT	CASSLSVTQGAPEAFF
TRBJ1-2	TRBV12-3/TRBV12-4	TRBD1	NA	TGTGCCAGCAGTTCGGACAGGTGGGACTATGGCTACACCTTC	CASSSDRWDYGYTF
TRBJ1-5	TRBV7-2	TRBD1	NA	TGTGCCAGCAGCGAACGGACAGGGCATCAGCCCCAGCATTTT	CASSERTGHQPQHF
TRBJ1-2	TRBV4-3	NA	NA	TGCGCCAGCAGCCAAGAGGGGGTAGGGGACATCTATGGCTACACCTTC	CASSQEGVGDIYGYTF
TRBJ2-3	TRBV20-1	NA	few	TGCAGTGCTAAGGGGACGTTGAGCACAGATACGCAGTATTTT	CSAKGTLSTDTQYF
TRBJ2-6	TRBV7-2	NA	medium-sized	TGTGCCAGCAGCTTAGCGACTGGGGCCAACGTCCTGACTTTC	CASSLATGANVLTF
TRBJ1-1	TRBV6-5	NA	NA	TGTGCCAGCAGCCGAGTGGGGGGAACTGAAGCTTTCTTT	CASSRVGGTEAFF
TRBJ1-5	TRBV10-3	NA	NA	TGTGCCGCGTCGAGTTCAGGTCTCGTCCAGCCCCAGCATTTT	CAASSSGLVQPQHF
TRBJ1-6	TRBV7-9	NA	NA	TGTGCCAGCAGCTTAGCGCAAGCCTCGGATTCACCCCTCCACTTT	CASSLAQASDSPLHF
TRBJ2-7	TRBV18	TRBD2	NA	TGTGCCAGCTCACGGCGGGAGTACGAGCAGTACTTC	CASSRREYEQYF
TRBJ2-2	TRBV24-1	NA	few	TGTGCCACCAGTGACCCCGGGGGTAACACCGGGGAGCTGTTTTTT	CATSDPGGNTGELFF
TRBJ2-7	TRBV4-3	NA	NA	TGCGCCAGCAGCCAGGGACCGGGCTACGAGCAGTACTTC	CASSQGPGYEQYF
TRBJ2-2	TRBV4-2	TRBD2	many	TGTGCCAGCAGCCAAGTTCCGGCGGGGGACTACACCGGGGAGCTGTTTTTT	CASSQVPAGDYTGELFF
TRBJ2-3	TRBV7-8	NA	NA	TGTGCCAGCAGCCGATCTAACAGGGCCACCACAGATACGCAGTATTTT	CASSRSNRATTDTQYF
TRBJ1-6	TRBV4-2	NA	few	TGTGCCAGCAGCCAAGAGGACAACTCACCCCTCCACTTT	CASSQEDNSPLHF
TRBJ2-5	TRBV12-3/TRBV12-4	NA	few	TGTGCCAGCAGCCGACTAGACACAGAGACCCAGTACTTC	CASSRLDTETQYF
TRBJ2-2	TRBV2	NA	NA	TGTGCCAGCAGTGAATTAAGCACCGGGGAGCTGTTTTTT	CASSELSTGELFF
TRBJ1-5	TRBV6-6	TRBD1	NA	TGTGCCAGCGGACAGGGGCGACATCAGCCCCAGCATTTT	CASGQGRHQPQHF
TRBJ1-1	TRBV25-1	NA	few	TGTGCCAGCAGGGGAACTCGGGAGGGGGCTGAAGCTTTCTTT	CASRGTREGAEAFF
TRBJ1-1	TRBV5-6	NA	NA	TGTGCCAGCAGCTTGGGGACGCATGGCAGGTGGAACACTGAAGCTTTCTTT	CASSLGTHGRWNTEAFF
TRBJ1-5	TRBV21-1	NA	few	TGTGCCAGCAGCAAAGGGGGTGCCGATCAGCCCCAGCATTTT	CASSKGGADQPQHF
TRBJ2-5	TRBV7-8	TRBD2	few	TGTGCCACTCAGGCGAGAAACGGGGGGGAGACCCAGTACTTC	CATQARNGGETQYF
TRBJ2-7	TRBV5-1	NA	few	TGCGCCAGCAGCGCGGGACAGTTACCGGGAGAGCAGTACTTC	CASSAGQLPGEQYF
TRBJ1-6	TRBV12-3/TRBV12-4	NA	NA	TGTGCCAGCAGTACTGGTTCACCCCTCCACTTT	CASSTGSPLHF
TRBJ2-7	TRBV7-9	TRBD1	NA	TGTGCCAGCAGCTTAGGTCCAGGGGGTCCTAACGAGCAGTACTTC	CASSLGPGGPNEQYF
TRBJ2-5	TRBV6-2/TRBV6-3	NA	few	TGTGCCAGCAGTTCCAAGGGGACCCAGTACTTC	CASSSKGTQYF
TRBJ1-2	TRBV19	NA	NA	TGTGCCAGTAGTATAGTCCGGGGGCAAACTAACTATGGCTACACCTTC	CASSIVRGQTNYGYTF
TRBJ2-1	TRBV7-6	NA	NA	TGTGCCAGCAGCCTAGAAGGGGCGGGGCCTAGGAATGAGCAGTTCTTC	CASSLEGAGPRNEQFF
TRBJ2-2	TRBV29-1	NA	NA	TGCAGCGTTGAAGAGGCCAGGGGTCGTAACACCGGGGAGCTGTTTTTT	CSVEEARGRNTGELFF
TRBJ2-1	TRBV20-1	TRBD2	few	TGCAGTGCCGAGGCCGTAGCGGGGGGTCCACCTCGCCACCAGTTCTTC	CSAEAVAGGPPRHQFF